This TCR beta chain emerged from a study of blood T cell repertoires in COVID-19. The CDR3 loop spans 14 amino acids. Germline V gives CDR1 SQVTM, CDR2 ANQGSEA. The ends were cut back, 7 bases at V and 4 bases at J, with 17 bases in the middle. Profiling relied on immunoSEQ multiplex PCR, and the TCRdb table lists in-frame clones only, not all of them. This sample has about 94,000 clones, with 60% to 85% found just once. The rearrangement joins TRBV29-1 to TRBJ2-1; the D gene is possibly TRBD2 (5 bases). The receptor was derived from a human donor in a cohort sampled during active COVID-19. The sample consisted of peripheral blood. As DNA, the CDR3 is TGCAGCGGCAAGGAGGTAGGAATTTACAATGAGCAGTTCTTC. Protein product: CSGKEVGIYNEQFF.